This TCR beta chain emerged from a study of neurological immune-mediated disorders. Germline V CDR1 and CDR2: KGHSH, LQKENI. The V gene end was trimmed by 2 bases and the J gene end by 3 bases; junction bases not matched to a gene: 12. CDR3 length equals 18 residues. This clonotype was counted many times. TCRdb re-analysed the 5' RACE reads in MiXCR, keeping a single row per CDR3 protein. Of about 22,000 distinct CDR3 sequences in the sample, 8.5% to 12% were seen once. The receptor was derived from a woman between 55 and 75 years old with HTLV-1-associated myelopathy (HAM/TSP). The V and J genes are TRBV18 and TRBJ1-2, with 10 bases identical to TRBD1. The specimen sequenced was PBMCs. The CDR3 region is CASSPSTGTGDSHYGYTF. For the CDR3, the DNA is TGTGCCAGCTCACCAAGTACCGGGACAGGGGATTCTCACTATGGCTACACCTTC.